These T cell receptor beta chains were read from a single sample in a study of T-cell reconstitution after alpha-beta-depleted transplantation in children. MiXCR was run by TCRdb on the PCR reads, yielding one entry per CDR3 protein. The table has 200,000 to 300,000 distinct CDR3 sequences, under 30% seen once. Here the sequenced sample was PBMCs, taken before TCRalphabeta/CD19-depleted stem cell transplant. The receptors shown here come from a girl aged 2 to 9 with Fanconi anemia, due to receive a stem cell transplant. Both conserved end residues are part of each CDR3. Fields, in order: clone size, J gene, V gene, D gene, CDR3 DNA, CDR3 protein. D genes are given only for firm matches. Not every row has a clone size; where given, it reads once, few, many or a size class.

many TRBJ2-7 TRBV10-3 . TGTGCCATCAGGGACAATGGCGAGCAGTACTTC CAIRDNGEQYF
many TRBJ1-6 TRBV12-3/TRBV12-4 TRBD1 TGTGCCAGCAGCCCTCGGACAGGGTATAATTCACCCCTCCACTTT CASSPRTGYNSPLHF
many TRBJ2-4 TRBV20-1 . TGCAGTGCCATAGGGTTTCCAGGGATAGCCAAAAACATTCAGTACTTC CSAIGFPGIAKNIQYF
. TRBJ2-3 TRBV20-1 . TGCAGTGGGGCTGACCGCACAGATACGCAGTATTTT CSGADRTDTQYF
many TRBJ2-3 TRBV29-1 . TGCAGCGGGAGAAGGACATTCACAGATACGCAGTATTTT CSGRRTFTDTQYF
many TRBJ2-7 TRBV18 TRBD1 TGTGCCAGCTCACTCTTACACACAGGGGCCTACGAGCAGTACTTC CASSLLHTGAYEQYF
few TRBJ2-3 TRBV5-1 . TGCGCCAGCAGCACCCTGGGAGGGGGTGATACGCAGTATTTT CASSTLGGGDTQYF
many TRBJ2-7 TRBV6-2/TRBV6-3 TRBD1 TGTGCCAGCAGTTACCTGACAGGGGACCCCTCCTACGAGCAGTACTTC CASSYLTGDPSYEQYF
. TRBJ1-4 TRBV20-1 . TGCAGTGCTAGAGAAGACAGACTGTTTTTT CSAREDRLFF
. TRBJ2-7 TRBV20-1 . TGCAGTGCTAGAGAGGCGACAGACGGTACCTACGAGCAGTACTTC CSAREATDGTYEQYF
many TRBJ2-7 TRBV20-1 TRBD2 TGCAGTGCTAGAGAAGGGCTAGCGGGGTACTTC CSAREGLAGYF
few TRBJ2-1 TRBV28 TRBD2 TGTGCCAGCAGTTTAGGAGCGGGGGTCTTGGATGAGCAGTTCTTC CASSLGAGVLDEQFF
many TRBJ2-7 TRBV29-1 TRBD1 TGCAGCGTTGAAGGGACAGGGCGTACCGAGCAGTACTTC CSVEGTGRTEQYF
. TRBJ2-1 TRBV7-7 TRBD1 TGTGCCAGCAGTTTAGACAGGGGCGACAATGAGCAGTTCTTC CASSLDRGDNEQFF
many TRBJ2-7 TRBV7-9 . TGTGCCAGCAGCTTAGGGGCAGGCCATAGCTCCTACGAGCAGTACTTC CASSLGAGHSSYEQYF
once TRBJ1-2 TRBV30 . TGTGCCTGGAGTGTTAGAGACTATGGCTACACCTTC CAWSVRDYGYTF
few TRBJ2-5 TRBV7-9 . TGTGCCAGCAGCTTGGGACGGGGTCAAGAGACCCAGTACTTC CASSLGRGQETQYF
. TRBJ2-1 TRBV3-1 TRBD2 TGTGCCAGCAGCCATGTTTTATTAGCTATGACTAGCGGGAGTTTAGGGGAGCAGTTCTTC CASSHVLLAMTSGSLGEQFF
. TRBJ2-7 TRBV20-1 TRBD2 TGCAGTGCAGACGGCCCGGGACTAGCGGGGGGCAACCCCTACGAGCAGTACTTC CSADGPGLAGGNPYEQYF
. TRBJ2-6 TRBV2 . TGTGCCAGCAGTGGGACGGACGGGACGAGACCCCTCGCCAACGTCCTGACTTTC CASSGTDGTRPLANVLTF
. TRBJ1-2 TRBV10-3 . TGTGCCATCAGTGACAGCTCCTATGGCTACACCTTC CAISDSSYGYTF
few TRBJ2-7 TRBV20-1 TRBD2 TGCAGTGCTAGCCTCCTAGCGGGAGGCCACGAGCAGTACTTC CSASLLAGGHEQYF
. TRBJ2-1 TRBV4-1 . TGCGCCAGCAGCCCTCGGCGGGCCAGCTCCTACAATGAGCAGTTCTTC CASSPRRASSYNEQFF
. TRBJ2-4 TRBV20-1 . TGCAGTGCTGATACACTAGCCAAAAACATTCAGTACTTC CSADTLAKNIQYF
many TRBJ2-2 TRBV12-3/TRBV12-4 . TGTGCCAGCAGTTTACCCGGGGAGCTGTTTTTT CASSLPGELFF
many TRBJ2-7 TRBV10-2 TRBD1 TGCGCCAGCAGGGATCACAGGGGGTACGAGCAGTACTTC CASRDHRGYEQYF
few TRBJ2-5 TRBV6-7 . TGTGCCAGCCACGCCACCGGACAATACCAAGAGACCCAGTACTTC CASHATGQYQETQYF
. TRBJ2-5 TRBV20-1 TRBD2 TGCAGTGCTAGAACTAGCGGGAGGGCCGAGACCCAGTACTTC CSARTSGRAETQYF
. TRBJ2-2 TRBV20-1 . TGCAGTGCTAAACGGGGGTGGTATACCGGGGAGCTGTTTTTT CSAKRGWYTGELFF
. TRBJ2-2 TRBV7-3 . TGTGCCAGCAGCTTAACCGTTAACGAGGAGCTGTTTTTT CASSLTVNEELFF
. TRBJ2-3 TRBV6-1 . TGTGCCAGCTTTTGGGGCATACCCACAGATACGCAGTATTTT CASFWGIPTDTQYF
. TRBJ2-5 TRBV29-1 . TGCAGCCTACTTCAGGGCCAAGAGACCCAGTACTTC CSLLQGQETQYF
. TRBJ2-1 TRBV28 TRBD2 TGTGCCAGCAGTACCCGACTAGCGGGAGGGCCTAATGAGCAGTTCTTC CASSTRLAGGPNEQFF
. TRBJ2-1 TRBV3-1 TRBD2 TGTGCCAGCAGCCAAGCAGCTAGCGGGATGTACAATGAGCAGTTCTTC CASSQAASGMYNEQFF
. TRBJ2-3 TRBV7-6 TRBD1 TGTGCCAGCAGCCGACTTGGAAGGGGGCTTTTGACAGATACGCAGTATTTT CASSRLGRGLLTDTQYF
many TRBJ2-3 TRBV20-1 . TGCAGTGCTAGTGCACCGGCTAGCACAGATACGCAGTATTTT CSASAPASTDTQYF
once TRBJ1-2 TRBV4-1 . TGCGCCAGCAGCCCATACGGGAATGGCCAAGGAGGCTACACCTTC CASSPYGNGQGGYTF
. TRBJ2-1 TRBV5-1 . TGCGCCAGCAGCTTGGTTCAGATTGGGCCCTACAATGAGCAGTTCTTC CASSLVQIGPYNEQFF
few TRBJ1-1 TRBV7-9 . TGTGCCAGCAGCCCAAATGACAGGATCACTGAAGCTTTCTTT CASSPNDRITEAFF
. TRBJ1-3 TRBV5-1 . TGCGCCAGCAGCTCGAATTCAGGGTCGGGAAACACCATATATTTT CASSSNSGSGNTIYF